The 18 T cell receptor beta chains below come from one sample, sequenced in a study of T-cell reconstitution after alpha-beta-depleted transplantation in children. Preparing the TCRbeta library involved the use of unique molecular identifiers. TCRdb passed the PCR reads through MiXCR, listing each CDR3 protein once. The table has over 150,000 distinct CDR3 sequences, 5% to 7.5% seen once; the top ten hold about 4.4%. Sequencing was performed on PBMCs, taken before TCRalphabeta/CD19-depleted stem cell transplant. The receptors were gathered from a girl less than two years old with combined immunodeficiency, due to receive a stem cell transplant.

This clonotype was picked up many times. Mismatch with germline at one junction end may stem from a read error. The chain carries TRBV5-1 and TRBJ1-5; 9 nucleotides align to TRBD1. The CDR3 runs 15 residues. CDR1 is SGHRS and CDR2 is YFSETQ in the germline V gene. CDR3 coding DNA: TGCGCCAGCAGCTTGACAGGGGGCGGCAACCAGCCCCAGCATTTT. It encodes CASSLTGGGNQPQHF.

At least ten counts were recorded for this clonotype. The chain employs TRBV13 and TRBJ2-2; D unresolved. CDR1 PRHDT and CDR2 FYEKMQ come from the germline V gene (reference sequence). The CDR3 is 13 residues long. The V and J ends lost 5 bases and 5 bases respectively, with 9 bases between them. CDR3 bases: TGTGCCAGCAGCGCAAGGACGACCGGGGAGCTGTTTTTT. Amino acid sequence: CASSARTTGELFF.

In this sample, this clonotype turned up many times. This chain joins TRBV7-8 and TRBJ2-1, with 10 bases aligning to TRBD1. Germline CDR1 reads SGHVS; CDR2 reads FQNEAQ. CDR3 length: 15 amino acids. The junction had 7 bases not matched to a gene; V was cut back by 5 bases and J by 6 bases. This chain's CDR3 is CASSIGTGVGNEQFF. CDR3 bases: TGTGCCAGCAGCATTGGGACAGGGGTAGGCAATGAGCAGTTCTTC.

In its sample, this clonotype was seen many times. The chain combines TRBV13 with TRBJ2-7; D not resolved. The CDR3 is 13 residues long. Germline V lookup: CDR1 PRHDT, CDR2 FYEKMQ (reference sequence). Trimming cost V 4 bases and J 4 bases, with 11 bases left between them. The CDR3 DNA is TGTGCCAGCAGCTCACACAAACATTACGAGCAGTACTTC. Protein product: CASSSHKHYEQYF. Based on the CDR3 plus reference TRBV13 and TRBJ2-7, the full variable domain is AAGVIQSPRHLIKEKRETATLKCYPIPRHDTVYWYQQGPGQDPQFLISFYEKMQSDKGSIPDRFSAQQFSDYHSELNMSSLELGDSALYFCASSSHKHYEQYFGPGTRLTVT.

In regard to this clonotype: A single base separates this from a much larger clone, so it may be a read error. The V gene is TRBV29-1, the J gene TRBJ2-7; TRBD2 matches at 7 bases. This CDR3 contains 14 residues. CDR1 is SQVTM and CDR2 is ANQGSEA in the germline V gene. The CDR3 spells CSVVRGLSPYGQYF. CDR3 sequence (DNA): TGCAGCGTTGTGCGGGGGTTGTCCCCTTACGGGCAGTACTTC.

In its sample, this clonotype was seen many times. The chain is built from TRBV28 and TRBJ2-7; maybe TRBD2 (5 bases). Germline V lookup: CDR1 MDHEN, CDR2 SYDVKM. The CDR3 runs to 11 residues. V lost 4 bases to trimming and J lost 5 bases, with 6 bases between them. The CDR3: CASSSRDEQYF. CDR3 sequence (DNA): TGTGCCAGCAGTTCGAGGGACGAGCAGTACTTC.

This clonotype has a count of ten or more. The chain links TRBV20-1 to TRBJ2-3; 11 bases line up with TRBD2. Per the germline V gene, CDR1 is DFQATT and CDR2 is SNEGSKA (reference sequence). After removal of 5 bases from V and 5 bases from J, the junction contained 15 bases not matched to a gene. This CDR3 is built from 17 residues. The CDR3 sequence is CSAYGGSGRARLDTQYF. Here the CDR3 DNA reads TGCAGTGCTTACGGAGGTAGCGGGAGGGCCCGCTTAGATACGCAGTATTTT.

This clonotype was detected ten times or more. The V gene is TRBV5-1, the J gene TRBJ2-7; no definite D call. The V and J ends lost 2 bases and 0 bases respectively, with 9 bases between them. CDR3 length: 14 amino acids. The germline V gene encodes CDR1 SGHRS and CDR2 YFSETQ. Here the CDR3 DNA reads TGCGCCAGCAGCTTTGACAAGAGCTCCTACGAGCAGTACTTC. Protein: CASSFDKSSYEQYF.

This clonotype showed up many times. V usage is TRBV4-2 and J usage is TRBJ2-5; D might be TRBD2 (7 bases). The CDR3 is 18 amino acids. Germline V gene lookup returns CDR1 LGHNA and CDR2 YNFKEQ. Trimming left V 2 bases short and J 3 bases short, with 22 bases between. The CDR3 sequence is CASSQYRPGGPREETQYF. CDR3 sequence (DNA): TGTGCCAGCAGCCAATACCGCCCGGGGGGCCCCCGAGAAGAGACCCAGTACTTC.

Ten or more counts support this clonotype. The genes are TRBV15 and TRBJ1-1; the D is unclear. CDR1 LNHNV and CDR2 YYDKDF come from the germline V gene (reference sequence). CDR3 length: 13 amino acids. Trimming pared 3 bases from V and 4 bases from J, leaving 9 bases between. The CDR3 region is CATSSLFSTEAFF. DNA of the CDR3: TGTGCCACCAGCAGCCTCTTCTCCACTGAAGCTTTCTTT.

This clonotype was seen at least ten times. The genes are TRBV29-1 and TRBJ2-1; D remains ambiguous. The CDR3 has 16 residues. V gave up 6 bases and J gave up 3 bases, with 21 bases separating them. Germline CDR1 and CDR2: SQVTM and ANQGSEA. The CDR3 loop reads CSVNPTPFPIYNEQFF. CDR3 DNA sequence: TGCAGCGTCAACCCGACACCCTTTCCCATCTACAATGAGCAGTTCTTC.

Turning to this clonotype: A read error is possible here, since a much larger clone lies one base away. This chain connects TRBV10-3 to TRBJ2-2; 7 bases are a match to TRBD2. CDR1 and CDR2 (germline): ENHRY, SYGVKD. The CDR3 spans 16 residues. The CDR3 sequence is CAISESSGGLTGGLFF. The CDR3 nucleotides are TGTGCCATCAGTGAGTCTTCGGGAGGTCTCACCGGGGGGCTGTTTTTT.

This clonotype came up many times. V gene TRBV28 combines with J gene TRBJ2-1, with TRBD1 identical over 10 bases. J gave up 7 bases and V 4 bases, and 7 bases lay outside the gene matches. CDR1 and CDR2 from the germline V gene are MDHEN and SYDVKM. The CDR3 spans 15 residues. The DNA for the CDR3 is TGTGCCAGCAGTTCATGGGACAGGGGAATAAATGAGCAGTTCTTC. Protein product: CASSSWDRGINEQFF.

This chain joins TRBV14 and TRBJ1-2; D gene ambiguous. The CDR3 loop spans 13 amino acids. Germline lookup yields CDR1 SGHDN and CDR2 FVKESK. Between the trimmed V and J ends, which lost 1 base and 4 bases, there was a span of 7 bases. CDR3 DNA: TGTGCCAGCAGCCAAGGGACCTCCTATGGCTACACCTTC. It is translated as CASSQGTSYGYTF.

This clonotype has ten or more counts. The gene calls are TRBV20-1 and TRBJ2-7; a possible D gene is TRBD2 (6 bases). Germline V gives CDR1 DFQATT, CDR2 SNEGSKA (reference sequence). This CDR3 region has 16 residues. Trimming removed 2 bases at V and 2 bases at J, with 19 bases between. For the CDR3, the DNA is TGCAGTGCTAGACCCCTCTCGGGAGAGTGGGCCTACGAGCAGTACTTC. It encodes CSARPLSGEWAYEQYF.

Of note for this clonotype: This may arise from a read error, as a much more abundant clone is one base away. V is TRBV7-2 and J is TRBJ2-1; 8 nucleotides agree with TRBD2. V lost 1 base to trimming and J lost 0 bases; unmatched junction nucleotides: 5. The CDR3 covers 17 residues. The germline gives CDR1 SGHTA, CDR2 FQGNSA. The CDR3 DNA reads TGTGCCAGCAGCTTAGTCCTGAGCGGGAGCTCCTACAATGAGCAGTTCTTC. Protein: CASSLVLSGSSYNEQFF.

This clonotype has at least ten counts. The gene calls are TRBV7-9 and TRBJ1-6, with 7 bases identical to TRBD1. The CDR3 length is 14 residues. V was clipped by 5 bases and J by 6 bases; unmatched bases: 4. Germline V gene data show CDR1 as SEHNR and CDR2 as FQNEAQ (reference sequence). This chain's CDR3 is CASSLTGANSPLHF. CDR3 in DNA: TGTGCCAGCAGCCTCACAGGGGCTAATTCACCCCTCCACTTT. Based on the CDR3 plus reference TRBV7-9 and TRBJ1-6, the full variable domain is DTGVSQNPRHKITKRGQNVTFRCDPISEHNRLYWYRQTLGQGPEFLTYFQNEAQLEKSRLLSDRFSAERPKGSFSTLEIQRTEQGDSAMYLCASSLTGANSPLHFGNGTRLTVT.

In this sample, this clonotype turned up many times. The chain joins TRBV20-1 to TRBJ1-3; D is undetermined. CDR1 is DFQATT and CDR2 is SNEGSKA in the germline V gene (reference sequence). The CDR3 sequence is 12 residues long. Trimming cost V 0 bases and J 4 bases, with 4 bases left between them. CDR3 nucleotides: TGCAGTGCTAGAGATGAGGGAAACACCATATATTTT. The encoded protein is CSARDEGNTIYF.